A selection of T cell receptor beta chains follows, all from one sample in a study of radiotherapy plus CTLA-4 blockade in lung cancer. Clones were sequenced by immunoSEQ multiplex PCR, and TCRdb holds only the in-frame ones, with some missing. This sample carries 45,000 to 75,000 clones, about three quarters of them seen once, and the ten largest clones take 3.5% to 4.5%. This specimen was peripheral blood, taken from a patient treated with radiotherapy plus ipilimumab. The receptors here all came from a human donor with non-small cell lung cancer who had a partial response to radiotherapy plus ipilimumab. CDR3s include the opening cysteine and the closing phenylalanine or tryptophan. The D gene is left open where the match is weak. Clone sizes are given selectively: once, few, many, or a class where the clone is expanded.

d_call,v_call,clone_size,j_call,cdr3_nt,cdr3_aa
TRBD1,TRBV6-6,few,TRBJ1-6,TGTGCCAGCAGCCAAGAGGGACAGGGATTTTCACCCCTCCACTTT,CASSQEGQGFSPLHF
TRBD1,TRBV6-5,.,TRBJ2-1,TGTGCCAGCGGGGGGGGGACAGGGCAGTCCAATGAGCAGTTCTTC,CASGGGTGQSNEQFF
.,TRBV7-3,.,TRBJ2-5,TGTGCCAGCAGCTTAACTAGCGGAGGGAGGCGAGAGACCCAGTACTTC,CASSLTSGGRRETQYF
TRBD1,TRBV7-9,.,TRBJ1-2,TGTGCCAGCAGCCAAGACAGGGGGGCCTATGGCTACACCTTC,CASSQDRGAYGYTF
TRBD2,TRBV5-1,.,TRBJ2-7,TGCGCCAGCAGCCGGACTAGCGGCTACGAGCAGTACTTC,CASSRTSGYEQYF
TRBD2,TRBV4-1,.,TRBJ2-3,TGCGCCAGCAGCCAAGAACGTAGCCTAGCGGGGGGGCCCACAGATACGCAGTATTTT,CASSQERSLAGGPTDTQYF
.,TRBV11-2,.,TRBJ1-2,TGTGCCAGCACCGGGACTATTGGTGGCTACACCTTC,CASTGTIGGYTF
TRBD1,TRBV11-2,.,TRBJ1-4,TGTACCAGCAGCGCGGGGACAGGGACTAATGAAAAACTGTTTTTT,CTSSAGTGTNEKLFF
TRBD2,TRBV6-1,.,TRBJ2-1,TGTGCCAGCAGTGATGTGTCCGGGGGGGCCTACAATGAGCAGTTCTTC,CASSDVSGGAYNEQFF
TRBD1,TRBV4-1,.,TRBJ1-2,TGCGCCAGCAGCCAAGGGGACAGGGGGCGTTATGGCTACACCTTC,CASSQGDRGRYGYTF
TRBD1,TRBV4-3,once,TRBJ2-1,TGCGCCAGCAGCCATTCGACAGGGGGCGATGAGCAGTTCTTC,CASSHSTGGDEQFF
TRBD1,TRBV25-1,.,TRBJ1-2,TGTGCCAGCAGTGATTCTCGGGACAGGGGTTACACCTTC,CASSDSRDRGYTF
TRBD1,TRBV2,.,TRBJ1-6,TGTGCCAGTCGGACAGGACCTAATTCACCCCTCCACTTT,CASRTGPNSPLHF
.,TRBV7-9,few,TRBJ1-4,TGTGCCAGCAGCTTAATATCGAGACAGAATGAAAAACTGTTTTTT,CASSLISRQNEKLFF
.,TRBV5-1,.,TRBJ2-7,TGCGCCAGCAGCTTGGGACAGGAGTCCTACGAGCAGTACTTC,CASSLGQESYEQYF
.,TRBV27,.,TRBJ1-1,TGTGCCAGCAGTTTATTTAGGGGGGGAGAAGCTTTCTTT,CASSLFRGGEAFF
.,TRBV7-2,.,TRBJ2-3,TGTGCCAGCAGCCCGACCGGGTCCGGTACGCAGTATTTT,CASSPTGSGTQYF
.,TRBV7-6,.,TRBJ1-5,TGTGCCAGCAGCTTAGAACAGGGAAGGCAGCCCCAGCATTTT,CASSLEQGRQPQHF
.,TRBV27,.,TRBJ1-1,TGTGCCAGCAGAGTCGGGGGTAACACTGAAGCTTTCTTT,CASRVGGNTEAFF
TRBD1,TRBV29-1,few,TRBJ1-2,TGCAGCGAGACAAGGACAGGGGGCTATGGCTACACCTTC,CSETRTGGYGYTF
.,TRBV18,.,TRBJ1-6,TGTGCCAGCACCGCCGGGACACACAATAATTCACCCCTCCACTTT,CASTAGTHNNSPLHF
TRBD1,TRBV9,.,TRBJ1-4,TGTGCCAGCAGCGTGACAGGGGCTAATGAAAAACTGTTTTTT,CASSVTGANEKLFF
TRBD2,TRBV7-6,.,TRBJ2-3,TGTGCCAGCAGCCTAGGTCGCGGGGGGGGTGCAGATACGCAGTATTTT,CASSLGRGGGADTQYF
.,TRBV12-5,once,TRBJ1-1,TGTGCTAGTGGCCAATGGACAGTTCCTAACACTGAAGCTTTCTTT,CASGQWTVPNTEAFF
TRBD2,TRBV5-4,.,TRBJ2-3,TGTGCCAGCAGCCGAGGGGGGACGGGGGGGGAAGATACGCAGTATTTT,CASSRGGTGGEDTQYF
.,TRBV27,.,TRBJ2-1,TGTGCCAGCAGTTTATCTGGCTATGAGCAGTTCTTC,CASSLSGYEQFF